This T cell receptor beta chain is drawn from a study of long-term antiretroviral therapy in people with HIV. Findings and limits, study-wide: Relative to control repertoires, HIV repertoires exhibited narrower CDR3 length ranges.

Regarding this clone: The antigen is not known.

The germline gives CDR1 SEHNR, CDR2 FQNEAQ (reference sequence). CDR3 length equals 16 residues. With 5 bases removed from V and 3 bases from J, the gap between germline ends came to 19 bases. This was the immunoSEQ v3.0 assay at survey level. Libraries were prepared by immunoSEQ multiplex PCR; TCRdb keeps only in-frame clonotypes and omits some of them. The data contain 15,000 to 20,000 clones, roughly 83% of them singletons. Sequenced here: unsorted PBMCs, sampled just before starting antiretroviral therapy. The sequence derives from a man in his forties with HIV. This chain connects TRBV7-9 to TRBJ1-2; TRBD1 might be the D (6 bases). The CDR3 bases are TGTGCCAGCAGCCCTGGTGGAGCAGGGGCCCACTATGGCTACACCTTC. Translation gives CASSPGGAGAHYGYTF.